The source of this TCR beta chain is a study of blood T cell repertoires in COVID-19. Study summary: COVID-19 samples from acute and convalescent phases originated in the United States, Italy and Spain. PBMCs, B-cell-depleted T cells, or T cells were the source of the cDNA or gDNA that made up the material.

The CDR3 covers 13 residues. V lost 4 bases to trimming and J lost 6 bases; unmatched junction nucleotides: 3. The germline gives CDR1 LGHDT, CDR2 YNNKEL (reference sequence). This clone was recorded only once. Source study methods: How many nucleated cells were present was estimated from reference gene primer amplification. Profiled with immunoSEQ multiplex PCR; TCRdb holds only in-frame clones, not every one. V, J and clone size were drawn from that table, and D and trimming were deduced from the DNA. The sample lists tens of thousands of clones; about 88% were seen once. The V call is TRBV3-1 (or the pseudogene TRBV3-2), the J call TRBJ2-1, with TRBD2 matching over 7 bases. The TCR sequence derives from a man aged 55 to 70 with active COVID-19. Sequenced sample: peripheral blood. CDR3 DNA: TGTGCCAGCAGCCCCCAGCGGGGCAATGAGCAGTTCTTC. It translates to CASSPQRGNEQFF.